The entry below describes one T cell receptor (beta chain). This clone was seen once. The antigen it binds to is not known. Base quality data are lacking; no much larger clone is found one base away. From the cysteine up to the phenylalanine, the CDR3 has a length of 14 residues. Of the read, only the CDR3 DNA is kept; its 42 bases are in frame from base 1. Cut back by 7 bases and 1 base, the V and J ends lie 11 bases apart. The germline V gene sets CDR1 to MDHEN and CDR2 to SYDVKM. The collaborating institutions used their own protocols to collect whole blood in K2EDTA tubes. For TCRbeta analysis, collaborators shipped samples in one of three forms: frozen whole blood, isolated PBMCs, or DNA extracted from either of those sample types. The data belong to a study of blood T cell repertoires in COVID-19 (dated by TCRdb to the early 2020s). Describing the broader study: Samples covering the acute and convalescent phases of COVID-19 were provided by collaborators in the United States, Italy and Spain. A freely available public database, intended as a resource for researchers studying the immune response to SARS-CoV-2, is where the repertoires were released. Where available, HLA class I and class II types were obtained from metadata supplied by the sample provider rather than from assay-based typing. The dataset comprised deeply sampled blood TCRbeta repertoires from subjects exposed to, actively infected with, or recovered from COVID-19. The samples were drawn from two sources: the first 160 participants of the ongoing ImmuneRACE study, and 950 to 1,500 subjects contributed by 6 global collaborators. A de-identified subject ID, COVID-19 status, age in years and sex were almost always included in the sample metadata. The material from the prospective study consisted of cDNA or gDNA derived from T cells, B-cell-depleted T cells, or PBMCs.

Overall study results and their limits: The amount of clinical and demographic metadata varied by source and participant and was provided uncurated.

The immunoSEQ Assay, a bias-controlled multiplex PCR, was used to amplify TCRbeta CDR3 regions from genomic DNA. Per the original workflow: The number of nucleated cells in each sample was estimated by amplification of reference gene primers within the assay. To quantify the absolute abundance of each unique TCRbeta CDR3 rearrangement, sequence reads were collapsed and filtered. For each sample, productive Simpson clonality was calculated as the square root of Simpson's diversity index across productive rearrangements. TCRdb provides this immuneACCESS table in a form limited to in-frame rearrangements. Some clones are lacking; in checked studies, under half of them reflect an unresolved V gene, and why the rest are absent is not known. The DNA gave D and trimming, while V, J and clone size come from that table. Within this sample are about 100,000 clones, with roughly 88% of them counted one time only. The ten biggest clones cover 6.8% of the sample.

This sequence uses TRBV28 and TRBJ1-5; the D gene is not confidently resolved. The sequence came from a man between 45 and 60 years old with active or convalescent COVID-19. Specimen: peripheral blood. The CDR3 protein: CASNAGGSNQPQHF. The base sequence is TGTGCCAGCAATGCCGGAGGCAGCAATCAGCCCCAGCATTTT.